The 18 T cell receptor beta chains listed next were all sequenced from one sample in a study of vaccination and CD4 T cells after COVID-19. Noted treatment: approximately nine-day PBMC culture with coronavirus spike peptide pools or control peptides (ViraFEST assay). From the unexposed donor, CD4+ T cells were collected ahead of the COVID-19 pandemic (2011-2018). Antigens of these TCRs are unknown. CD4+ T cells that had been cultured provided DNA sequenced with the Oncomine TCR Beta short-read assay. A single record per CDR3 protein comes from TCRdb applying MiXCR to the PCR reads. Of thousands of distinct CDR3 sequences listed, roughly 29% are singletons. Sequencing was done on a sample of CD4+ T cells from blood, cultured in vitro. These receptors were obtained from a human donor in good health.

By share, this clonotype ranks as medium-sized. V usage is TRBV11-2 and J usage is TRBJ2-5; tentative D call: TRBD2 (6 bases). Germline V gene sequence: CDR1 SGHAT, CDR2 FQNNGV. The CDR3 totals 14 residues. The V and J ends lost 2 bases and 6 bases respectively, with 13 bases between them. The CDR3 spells CASSLSGGQQTQYF. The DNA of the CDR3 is TGTGCCAGCAGCTTATCAGGAGGGCAACAGACCCAGTACTTC.

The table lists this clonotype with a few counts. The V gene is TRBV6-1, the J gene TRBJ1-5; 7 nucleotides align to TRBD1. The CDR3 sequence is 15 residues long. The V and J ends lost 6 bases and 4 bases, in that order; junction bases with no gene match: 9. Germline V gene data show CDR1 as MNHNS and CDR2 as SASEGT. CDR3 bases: TGTGCCAGCAGCTCGGGGACAGCTTTAAATCAGCCCCAGCATTTT. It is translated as CASSSGTALNQPQHF.

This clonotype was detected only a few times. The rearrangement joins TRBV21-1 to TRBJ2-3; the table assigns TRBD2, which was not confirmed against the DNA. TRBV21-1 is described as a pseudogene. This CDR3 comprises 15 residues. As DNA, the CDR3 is TGTGCCAGCAGCAAAGTGGGAGCCCGCACAGATACGCAGTATTTT. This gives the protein CASSKVGARTDTQYF.

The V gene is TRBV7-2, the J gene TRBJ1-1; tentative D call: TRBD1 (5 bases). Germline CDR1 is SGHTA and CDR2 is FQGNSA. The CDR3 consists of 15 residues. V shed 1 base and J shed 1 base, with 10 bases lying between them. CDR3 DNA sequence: TGTGCCAGCAGCTTAGTTGCCGGACAGAACACTGAAGCTTTCTTT. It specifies CASSLVAGQNTEAFF. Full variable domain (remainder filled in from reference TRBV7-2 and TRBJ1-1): GAGVSQSPSNKVTEKGKDVELRCDPISGHTALYWYRQSLGQGLEFLIYFQGNSAPDKSGLPSDRFSAERTGGSVSTLTIQRTQQEDSAVYLCASSLVAGQNTEAFFGQGTRLTVV.

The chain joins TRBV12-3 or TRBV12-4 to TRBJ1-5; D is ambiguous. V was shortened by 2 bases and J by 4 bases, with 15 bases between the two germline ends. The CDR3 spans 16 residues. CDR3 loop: CASSLTRHDRNQPQHF. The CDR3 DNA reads TGTGCCAGCAGTTTAACGCGACACGATAGGAATCAGCCCCAGCATTTT.

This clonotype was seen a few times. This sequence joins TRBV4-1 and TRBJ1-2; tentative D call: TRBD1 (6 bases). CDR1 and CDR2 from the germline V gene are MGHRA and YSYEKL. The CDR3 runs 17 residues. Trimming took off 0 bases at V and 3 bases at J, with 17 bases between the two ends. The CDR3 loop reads CASSQDTDRDLYYGYTF. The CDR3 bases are TGCGCCAGCAGCCAAGATACGGACAGAGACCTTTACTATGGCTACACCTTC.

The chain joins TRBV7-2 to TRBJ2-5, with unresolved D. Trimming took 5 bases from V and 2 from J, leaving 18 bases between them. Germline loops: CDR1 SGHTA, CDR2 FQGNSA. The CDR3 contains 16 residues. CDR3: CASSPNIGPHQETQYF. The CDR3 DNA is TGTGCCAGCAGCCCAAACATAGGGCCCCATCAAGAGACCCAGTACTTC.

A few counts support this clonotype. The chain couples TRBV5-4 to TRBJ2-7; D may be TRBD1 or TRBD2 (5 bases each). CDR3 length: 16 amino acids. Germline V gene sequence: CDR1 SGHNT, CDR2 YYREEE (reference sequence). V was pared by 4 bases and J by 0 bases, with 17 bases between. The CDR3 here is CASSADRDRGSYEQYF. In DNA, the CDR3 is TGTGCCAGCAGCGCAGACCGGGACCGAGGCTCCTACGAGCAGTACTTC.

The CDR3 protein is CATRYSQGKDEKLFF. The CDR3 DNA reads TGTGCCACCCGCTACTCCCAGGGGAAAGATGAAAAACTGTTTTTT. The chain couples TRBV15 to TRBJ1-4, with TRBD1 as a possible D gene (6 bases). CDR3 length: 15 residues. Trimming took off 8 bases at V and 6 bases at J, with 19 bases between the two ends. Germline loops: CDR1 LNHNV, CDR2 YYDKDF (reference sequence). The full variable domain, completed using reference TRBV15 and TRBJ1-4, is DAMVIQNPRYQVTQFGKPVTLSCSQTLNHNVMYWYQQKSSQAPKLLFHYYDKDFNNEADTPDNFQSRRPNTSFCFLDIRSPGLGDTAMYLCATRYSQGKDEKLFFGSGTQLSVL.

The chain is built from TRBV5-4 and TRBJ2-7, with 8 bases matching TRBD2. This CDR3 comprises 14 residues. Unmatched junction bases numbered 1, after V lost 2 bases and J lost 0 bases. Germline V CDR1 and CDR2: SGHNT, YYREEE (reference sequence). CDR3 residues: CASSLSGSSYEQYF. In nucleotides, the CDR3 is TGTGCCAGCAGCTTAAGCGGGAGCTCCTACGAGCAGTACTTC.

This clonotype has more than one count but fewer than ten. The CDR3 reads CASRKGAFANYGYTF. For the CDR3, the DNA is TGTGCCAGCAGAAAAGGGGCTTTCGCTAACTATGGCTACACCTTC. The chain employs TRBV6-1 and TRBJ1-2, with a tentative D call TRBD1 (5 bases). The germline CDR1 and CDR2 sequences are MNHNS and SASEGT. Trimming took off 6 bases at V and 0 bases at J, with 14 bases between the two ends. CDR3 length equals 15 residues.

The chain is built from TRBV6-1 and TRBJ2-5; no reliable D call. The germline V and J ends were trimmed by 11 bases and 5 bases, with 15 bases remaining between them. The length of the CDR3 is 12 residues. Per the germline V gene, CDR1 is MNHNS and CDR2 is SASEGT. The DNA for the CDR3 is TGTGCCGGTCGGACCGATGGGGAGACCCAGTACTTC. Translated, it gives CAGRTDGETQYF.

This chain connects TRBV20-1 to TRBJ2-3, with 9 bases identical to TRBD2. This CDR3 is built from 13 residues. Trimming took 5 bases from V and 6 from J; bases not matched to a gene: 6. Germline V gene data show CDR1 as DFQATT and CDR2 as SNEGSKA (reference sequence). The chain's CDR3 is CSAPRGGGDTQYF. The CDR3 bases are TGCAGTGCTCCGCGGGGGGGGGGGGATACGCAGTATTTT.

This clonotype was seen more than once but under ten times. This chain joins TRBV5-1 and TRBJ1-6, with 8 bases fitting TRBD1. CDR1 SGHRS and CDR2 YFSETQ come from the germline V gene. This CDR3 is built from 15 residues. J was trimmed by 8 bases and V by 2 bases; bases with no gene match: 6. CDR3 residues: CASSLSGTGDSPLHF. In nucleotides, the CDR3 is TGCGCCAGCAGCTTATCCGGGACAGGAGATTCACCCCTCCACTTT.

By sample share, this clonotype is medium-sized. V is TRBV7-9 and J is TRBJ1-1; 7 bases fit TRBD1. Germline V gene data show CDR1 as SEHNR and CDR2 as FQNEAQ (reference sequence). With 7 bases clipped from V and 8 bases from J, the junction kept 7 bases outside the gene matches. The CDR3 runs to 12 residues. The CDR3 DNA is TGTGCCAGCAAAACAGGGGTATCCGAAGCTTTCTTT. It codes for CASKTGVSEAFF.

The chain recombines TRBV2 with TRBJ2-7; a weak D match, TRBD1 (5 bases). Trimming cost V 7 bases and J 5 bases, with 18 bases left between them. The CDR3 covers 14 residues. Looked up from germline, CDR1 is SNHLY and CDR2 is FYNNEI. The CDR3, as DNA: TGTGCCAGCACCCCTCGCCCAGGGTATAACGAGCAGTACTTC. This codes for CASTPRPGYNEQYF.

CDR3 nucleotide sequence: TGTGCCAGCAGCCTAGGTTGGGACATATTCTCTGGGGCCAACGTCCTGACTTTC. It specifies CASSLGWDIFSGANVLTF. The rearrangement joins TRBV5-8 to TRBJ2-6; D possibly corresponds to TRBD1 (6 bases). V lost 4 bases, J lost 0 bases, and 17 bases lay in between. Looked up from germline, CDR1 is SGHTS and CDR2 is YDEGEE. This CDR3 comprises 18 residues.

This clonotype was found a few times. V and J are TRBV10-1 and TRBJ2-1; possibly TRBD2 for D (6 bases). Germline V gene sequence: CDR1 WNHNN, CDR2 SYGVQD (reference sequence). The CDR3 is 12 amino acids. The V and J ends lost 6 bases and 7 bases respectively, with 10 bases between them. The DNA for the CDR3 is TGCGCCAGCAGCATGGGGAGGAATGAGCAGTTCTTC. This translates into CASSMGRNEQFF.